One sample yielded the 18 T cell receptor beta chains listed below, sequenced in a study of cytomegalovirus exposure and HLA in healthy donors. The PCR contained 60 Vbeta and 13 Jbeta primers. Assay used: immunoSEQ multiplex PCR; TCRdb lists only in-frame clones, some missing. This sample's table reports fewer than 85,000 clones. The material sequenced was PBMCs. The origin of the receptors is a female donor in good health and CMV-seropositive.

This rearrangement joins TRBV18 to TRBJ2-7; D gene ambiguous. The CDR3 is 13 amino acids. Germline V gives CDR1 KGHSH, CDR2 LQKENI. V was cut by 2 bases and J by 1 base, with 6 bases left in between. Here the CDR3 DNA reads TGTGCCAGCTCACCAGGGCATTCCTACGAGCAGTACTTC. Translating it yields CASSPGHSYEQYF.

The chain carries TRBV6-5 and TRBJ2-5; the match to TRBD2 covers 13 bases. Germline V CDR1 and CDR2: MNHEY, SVGAGI. V dropped 5 bases and J dropped 10; count of bases not matched to a gene: 10. This CDR3 spans 15 amino acids. The CDR3 DNA reads TGTGCCAGCAGTAAACCGGGACTAGCGGGGAGAGGCCAGTACTTC. The encoded protein is CASSKPGLAGRGQYF.

This chain uses TRBV15 with TRBJ2-5; weak D call: TRBD2 (5 bases). The V and J ends lost 7 bases and 1 base respectively, with 10 bases between them. CDR3 length: 13 residues. The germline V gene encodes CDR1 LNHNV and CDR2 YYDKDF (reference sequence). The CDR3 region is CATKEESQETQYF. The CDR3 region has the DNA TGTGCCACCAAGGAGGAGTCCCAAGAGACCCAGTACTTC.

The chain carries TRBV5-1 and TRBJ2-7, with 11 bases matching TRBD2. The trim removed 0 bases at V and 4 bases at J, leaving 9 bases unmatched. CDR1 SGHRS and CDR2 YFSETQ come from the germline V gene. This CDR3 has 17 residues. CDR3 sequence: CASSLGTSGSIRYEQYF. CDR3 DNA sequence: TGCGCCAGCAGCTTGGGCACTAGCGGGAGTATAAGGTACGAGCAGTACTTC.

As for this clone: The junction and the germline gene differ at one end; a read error may be behind it. This chain connects TRBV28 to TRBJ2-5; perhaps TRBD2 as D (6 bases). Germline CDR1 and CDR2: MDHEN and SYDVKM. The CDR3 is made up of 16 amino acids. CDR3 loop: CASSLAPGTSGENQYF. In nucleotides, the CDR3 is TGTGCCAGCAGTTTAGCCCCCGGGACTTCCGGAGAGAACCAGTACTTC.

The genes are TRBV10-3 and TRBJ2-5; D unclear. The CDR3 length is 13 residues. Trimming left V 3 bases short and J 0 bases short, with 5 bases between. Germline assignment: CDR1 ENHRY and CDR2 SYGVKD. The DNA for the CDR3 is TGTGCCATCAGTGATCGGTACCAAGAGACCCAGTACTTC. It codes for CAISDRYQETQYF.

This rearrangement joins TRBV6-5 to TRBJ1-2; 7 bases match TRBD1. Germline CDR1 reads MNHEY; CDR2 reads SVGAGI. The junction had 11 bases not matched to a gene; V was cut back by 5 bases and J by 8 bases. The CDR3 covers 14 residues. This CDR3 reads CASSTQGGAEGYTF. In DNA, the CDR3 is TGTGCCAGCAGTACCCAAGGGGGCGCGGAGGGCTACACCTTC.

The V gene is TRBV7-6, the J gene TRBJ2-5; possibly TRBD2 for D (5 bases). Per germline, CDR1 SGHVS and CDR2 FNYEAQ. V shed 5 bases and J shed 2 bases, with 12 bases lying between them. This CDR3 spans 14 amino acids. The CDR3 nucleotides are TGTGCCAGCAGCCCGAGGGCCAGACAAGAGACCCAGTACTTC. The encoded protein is CASSPRARQETQYF.

The chain links TRBV29-1 to TRBJ2-3; maybe TRBD1 (6 bases). Germline loops: CDR1 SQVTM, CDR2 ANQGSEA. The CDR3 is 14 amino acids. V shed 7 bases and J shed 1 base, with 15 bases lying between them. CDR3 protein: CSDLRDTGTDTQYF. The CDR3 DNA reads as TGCAGCGACCTCCGGGACACAGGCACAGATACGCAGTATTTT.

V and J are TRBV11-2 and TRBJ2-7; TRBD1 agrees at 10 bases. The CDR3 loop spans 15 amino acids. V shed 4 bases and J 2 bases; nucleotides not matched to a gene: 5. Germline lookup yields CDR1 SGHAT and CDR2 FQNNGV. The CDR3 sequence: CASSSDRGRPYEQYF. The CDR3 DNA sequence: TGTGCCAGCAGCTCAGACAGGGGGCGCCCCTACGAGCAGTACTTC.

V is TRBV19 and J is TRBJ1-2, with unresolved D. CDR3 length equals 14 residues. V was clipped by 3 bases and J by 0 bases, with 8 bases between them. Germline V gives CDR1 LNHDA, CDR2 SQIVND (reference sequence). This CDR3 is CASSIFFANYGYTF. The CDR3 DNA sequence: TGTGCCAGTAGTATCTTTTTTGCTAACTATGGCTACACCTTC.

J is TRBJ1-2 and V is TRBV6-6; 7 nucleotides align to TRBD1. The CDR3 runs to 13 residues. Looked up from germline, CDR1 is MNHNY and CDR2 is SVGAGI (reference sequence). The junction had 7 bases not matched to a gene; V was cut back by 7 bases and J by 5 bases. The CDR3 bases are TGTGCCAGCATCCCGGGACAGCGATATGGCTACACCTTC. This gives the protein CASIPGQRYGYTF.

The genes are TRBV5-1 and TRBJ2-2; perhaps TRBD2 as D (6 bases). Germline assignment: CDR1 SGHRS and CDR2 YFSETQ. V lost 4 bases and J 6 bases, leaving 16 bases between the germline ends. CDR3 size: 15 residues. The CDR3 DNA is TGCGCCAGCAGCCCAACCTCTGGGGAGGCCGGGGAGCTGTTTTTT. Encoded protein: CASSPTSGEAGELFF.

V is TRBV6-5 and J is TRBJ2-2, with a tentative D call TRBD2 (7 bases). Germline V gene lookup returns CDR1 MNHEY and CDR2 SVGAGI. Trimming pared 8 bases from V and 3 bases from J, leaving 16 bases between. The CDR3 contains 15 residues. CDR3: CASGGGQEYTGELFF. For the CDR3, the DNA is TGTGCCAGCGGGGGGGGCCAGGAATACACCGGGGAGCTGTTTTTT.

This chain links TRBV27 with TRBJ2-3; D gene uncertain. V lost 7 bases and J 5 bases, leaving 22 bases between the germline ends. This CDR3 comprises 16 residues. Per germline, CDR1 MNHEY and CDR2 SMNVEV (reference sequence). The CDR3 DNA is TGTGCCAGCACCCCCCGCTATAATATGCCGCGAGATACGCAGTATTTT. Its translation: CASTPRYNMPRDTQYF.

This chain uses TRBV5-1 with TRBJ1-3, with no clear D. The CDR3 length is 14 residues. Germline V gives CDR1 SGHRS, CDR2 YFSETQ. Trimming took 0 bases from V and 4 from J, leaving 8 bases between them. This CDR3 reads CASSLGSEGNTIYF. The CDR3 DNA follows: TGCGCCAGCAGCTTGGGGTCGGAGGGAAACACCATATATTTT. The variable domain in full, with the rest retrieved from reference TRBV5-1 and TRBJ1-3, is KAGVTQTPRYLIKTRGQQVTLSCSPISGHRSVSWYQQTPGQGLQFLFEYFSETQRNKGNFPGRFSGRQFSNSRSEMNVSTLELGDSALYLCASSLGSEGNTIYFGEGSWLTVV.

This clone ranks as medium-sized (0.01 to 0.1%) in terms of frequency. The gene calls are TRBV18 and TRBJ2-3; a possible D gene is TRBD2 (6 bases). With 5 bases removed from V and 0 bases from J, the gap between germline ends came to 12 bases. Germline V gene sequence: CDR1 KGHSH, CDR2 LQKENI. The CDR3 contains 15 residues. DNA of the CDR3: TGTGCCAGCTCAACCGGACTAACTAGCACAGATACGCAGTATTTT. Its protein product is CASSTGLTSTDTQYF.

The V gene is TRBV6-5, the J gene TRBJ2-3; 8 bases map to TRBD1. This CDR3 spans 15 amino acids. CDR1 and CDR2 from the germline V gene are MNHEY and SVGAGI. The junction had 7 bases not matched to a gene; V was cut back by 2 bases and J by 6 bases. The CDR3 nucleotides read TGTGCCAGCAGTTACCAAGACAGGGGACGCGATACGCAGTATTTT. Protein sequence: CASSYQDRGRDTQYF.